What follows are 30 T cell receptor beta chains derived from one specimen sequenced in a study of shared clonotypes between healthy human individuals (dated by TCRdb to the early 2020s). CD8 naive samples were CD45RO-negative cells positively selected for CCR7, giving a CD45RA+CCR7+ population that excluded TemRA cells. Libraries came from the immunoSEQ multiplex PCR assay. Entries here come from immuneACCESS through TCRdb and include only in-frame sequences with V and J called. Some clones fail to appear in such tables; in the studies checked, an unresolved V gene covers under half of the shortfall, and the cause of the remainder is unknown. The sample table records 1.5 million to 2.5 million clones; approximately 94% of these occur just once. The ten most abundant clones make up less than 1.5% of the sample. Sequencing input: naive CD8+ T cells sorted from blood. Reading the label with the study, this specimen's cell subset or site is: CD45RA+CCR7+. The receptors originated from a man aged 18 to 30 in good health.

The chain combines TRBV5-1 with TRBJ2-7; no firm D call. This CDR3 has 15 residues. The germline V gene has CDR1 SGHRS and CDR2 YFSETQ. V shed 0 bases and J shed 0 bases, with 10 bases lying between them. CDR3 nucleotides: TGCGCCAGCAGCTTGGACCCGGGTGACTCCTACGAGCAGTACTTC. Amino acids: CASSLDPGDSYEQYF. Full variable domain (missing parts from reference TRBV5-1 and TRBJ2-7): KAGVTQTPRYLIKTRGQQVTLSCSPISGHRSVSWYQQTPGQGLQFLFEYFSETQRNKGNFPGRFSGRQFSNSRSEMNVSTLELGDSALYLCASSLDPGDSYEQYFGPGTRLTVT.

Only one count was recorded for this clone. The chain joins TRBV13 to TRBJ1-2, with D possibly being TRBD1 (6 bases). CDR3 length: 14 residues. Trimming took off 3 bases at V and 6 bases at J, with 14 bases between the two ends. The germline gives CDR1 PRHDT, CDR2 FYEKMQ (reference sequence). The CDR3 reads CASSFRQAWDGYTF. As DNA, the CDR3 is TGTGCCAGCAGCTTCAGACAGGCCTGGGATGGCTACACCTTC.

The V call is TRBV4-1, the J call TRBJ2-7; D is unresolved. CDR3 length equals 14 residues. The V end lost 4 bases, the J end lost 3 bases, and 13 bases lay between the germline ends. Looked up from germline, CDR1 is MGHRA and CDR2 is YSYEKL. Written as DNA, the CDR3 is TGCGCCAGCAGCCTGGAGAATCATGGCTACGAGCAGTACTTC. This encodes CASSLENHGYEQYF.

The chain links TRBV6-4 to TRBJ2-1; D is unresolved. Germline assignment: CDR1 MRHNA and CDR2 SNTAGT. The CDR3 sequence is 13 residues long. The V end was cut by 3 bases, the J end by 4 bases, with 7 bases between. The CDR3 protein is CASSEPPYNEQFF. The CDR3 coding sequence is TGTGCCAGCAGTGAGCCCCCATACAATGAGCAGTTCTTC.

This chain uses TRBV7-2 with TRBJ1-1; D uncertain. The CDR3 totals 14 residues. CDR1 and CDR2 (germline): SGHTA, FQGNSA. V was shortened by 2 bases and J by 1 base, with 8 bases between the two germline ends. The CDR3 loop is CASSLSTGNTEAFF. The CDR3 nucleotides read TGTGCCAGCAGCTTATCTACCGGGAACACTGAAGCTTTCTTT.

The chain recombines TRBV4-1 with TRBJ1-5; D call uncertain. This CDR3 region has 16 residues. In germline, CDR1 is MGHRA, CDR2 YSYEKL. V lost 0 bases and J lost 1, with 10 bases in between. CDR3 in amino acids: CASSQDTGGSNQPQHF. Written as DNA, the CDR3 is TGCGCCAGCAGCCAAGATACGGGTGGAAGCAATCAGCCCCAGCATTTT.

This chain links TRBV6-1 with TRBJ1-2; D call uncertain. Germline assignment: CDR1 MNHNS and CDR2 SASEGT. Trimming shortened V by 5 bases and J by 0 bases, and 10 bases separated the two germline ends. The CDR3 has 14 amino acids. CDR3 residues: CASSRPSANYGYTF. Written as DNA, the CDR3 is TGTGCCAGCAGTAGGCCTTCAGCTAACTATGGCTACACCTTC.

V usage is TRBV5-1 and J usage is TRBJ1-2; D is unresolved. The CDR3 contains 17 residues. V was shortened by 0 bases and J by 8 bases, with 23 bases between the two germline ends. Germline CDR1 and CDR2: SGHRS and YFSETQ. CDR3 protein: CASSLAGWTGKAEGYTF. The CDR3 bases are TGCGCCAGCAGCTTGGCTGGGTGGACGGGGAAAGCGGAGGGCTACACCTTC.

The gene calls are TRBV5-4 and TRBJ1-1; D ambiguous. The length of the CDR3 is 12 residues. The germline V gene has CDR1 SGHNT and CDR2 YYREEE (reference sequence). The V end lost 0 bases, the J end lost 8 bases, and 8 bases lay between the germline ends. The CDR3 region is CASSLGHSEAFF. The DNA of the CDR3 is TGTGCCAGCAGCTTGGGCCACAGCGAAGCTTTCTTT.

The chain recombines TRBV7-9 with TRBJ1-4; unclear D gene. The CDR3 spans 11 residues. Germline V gives CDR1 SEHNR, CDR2 FQNEAQ (reference sequence). Trimming pared 5 bases from V and 4 bases from J, leaving 2 bases between. The CDR3 sequence: CASSNNEKLFF. The CDR3 DNA is TGTGCCAGCAGCAATAATGAAAAACTGTTTTTT.

The chain joins TRBV21-1 to TRBJ1-3. TRBV21-1 is a documented pseudogene. This CDR3 has 17 residues. This chain's CDR3 is CASSERGGASSGNTIYF. CDR3 nucleotides: TGTGCCAGCAGCGAGCGAGGAGGAGCCTCATCTGGAAACACCATATATTTT.

The chain recombines TRBV27 with TRBJ2-2; 8 positions match TRBD1. The CDR3 is 17 residues long. The J segment lost 7 bases and the V segment lost 5 bases, leaving 15 bases of the junction unmatched. CDR1 and CDR2 (germline): MNHEY, SMNVEV (reference sequence). The CDR3 DNA reads TGTGCCAGCAGTGCCCTAGGGGCGACAGGGGTAAACGGGGAGCTGTTTTTT. It yields the protein CASSALGATGVNGELFF.

The gene calls are TRBV9 and TRBJ1-1, with TRBD1 matching over 12 bases. Germline V gene sequence: CDR1 SGDLS, CDR2 YYNGEE. This CDR3 has 19 amino acids. V shed 0 bases and J 2 bases; nucleotides not matched to a gene: 11. The CDR3, as DNA: TGTGCCAGCAGCGTAGGCCGCGGGACAGGGGGCTTTCGAAACACTGAAGCTTTCTTT. Amino acid sequence: CASSVGRGTGGFRNTEAFF.

The V and J genes are TRBV7-9 and TRBJ2-7, with 10 bases matching TRBD1. From germline, CDR1 is SEHNR and CDR2 FQNEAQ (reference sequence). V shed 4 bases, J shed 5 bases, and the junction held 5 bases outside the gene matches. The CDR3 spans 14 residues. The chain's CDR3 is CASSWSGTGDEQYF. The CDR3 DNA sequence: TGTGCCAGCAGCTGGTCCGGGACAGGGGACGAGCAGTACTTC.

The CDR3 here is CASSEIPDGDYEQYF. The CDR3 DNA is TGTGCCAGCAGTGAAATCCCTGACGGAGACTACGAGCAGTACTTC. V gene TRBV6-1 combines with J gene TRBJ2-7; D ambiguous. This CDR3 is built from 15 residues. Trimming took 2 bases from V and 3 from J, leaving 14 bases between them. Germline V gene data show CDR1 as MNHNS and CDR2 as SASEGT.

This clone was seen only once. Other DNA sequences of this sample code for an identical CDR3. The V call is TRBV9, the J call TRBJ2-7, with 11 bases aligning to TRBD2. The germline gives CDR1 SGDLS, CDR2 YYNGEE. V dropped 0 bases and J dropped 3; count of bases not matched to a gene: 2. CDR3 length equals 15 residues. The CDR3 DNA reads TGTGCCAGCAGCGTAGGAACTAGCGGGAGCTACGAGCAGTACTTC. It codes for CASSVGTSGSYEQYF.

The gene calls are TRBV12-5 and TRBJ2-5; no reliable D call. There are 12 residues in the CDR3. Trimming stripped 3 bases from V and 5 bases from J, with 7 bases between. From germline, CDR1 is LGHNT and CDR2 FRNRAP. The CDR3: CASGLDFETQYF. The DNA of the CDR3 is TGTGCTAGTGGTTTAGACTTCGAGACCCAGTACTTC.

The chain has TRBV4-1 and TRBJ2-7; tentatively, D is TRBD1 or TRBD2 (6 bases each). The germline V gene has CDR1 MGHRA and CDR2 YSYEKL. The V end lost 1 base, the J end lost 5 bases, and 12 bases lay between the germline ends. This CDR3 region has 14 residues. CDR3 nucleotide sequence: TGCGCCAGCAGCCAAGTGGGGGGCCCGGACGAGCAGTACTTC. This sequence encodes CASSQVGGPDEQYF.

The rearrangement links TRBV2 to TRBJ1-2, with a possible D match to TRBD1 (5 bases). Trimming cost V 4 bases and J 4 bases, with 13 bases left between them. The CDR3 is 14 amino acids. Germline assignment: CDR1 SNHLY and CDR2 FYNNEI. The DNA for the CDR3 is TGTGCCAGCAGTGGTAGCGTGGGGGGCTATGGCTACACCTTC. Amino acid sequence: CASSGSVGGYGYTF. Supplemented by reference TRBV2 and TRBJ1-2, the full variable domain reads EPEVTQTPSHQVTQMGQEVILRCVPISNHLYFYWYRQILGQKVEFLVSFYNNEISEKSEIFDDQFSVERPDGSNFTLKIRSTKLEDSAMYFCASSGSVGGYGYTFGSGTRLTVV.

This clone appeared a few times. The chain employs TRBV11-2 and TRBJ1-1; TRBD1 matches 8 bases. Germline CDR1 and CDR2: SGHAT and FQNNGV. The V and J ends lost 3 bases and 7 bases, in that order; junction bases with no gene match: 10. The CDR3 spans 15 residues. The CDR3 sequence is CASSLDDRGFVEAFF. The CDR3 nucleotides are TGTGCCAGCAGCTTGGACGACAGGGGTTTTGTTGAAGCTTTCTTT.

The chain combines TRBV10-3 with TRBJ1-1, with a possible D match to TRBD1 (5 bases). Germline V gene sequence: CDR1 ENHRY, CDR2 SYGVKD. The CDR3 contains 16 residues. V lost 3 bases and J lost 3, with 17 bases in between. The CDR3 loop reads CAISELSIQGDTEAFF. Here the CDR3 DNA reads TGTGCCATCAGTGAATTGTCCATTCAAGGGGACACTGAAGCTTTCTTT.

As regards this clone: The sample holds other DNA sequences that translate to the same CDR3. The chain is built from TRBV4-1 and TRBJ1-5; TRBD1 might be the D (5 bases). V was clipped by 3 bases and J by 7 bases, with 10 bases between them. CDR1 is MGHRA and CDR2 is YSYEKL in the germline V gene. CDR3 length equals 13 residues. For the CDR3, the DNA is TGCGCCAGCAGCCAGACGGGGGTCCAGCCCCAGCATTTT. It yields the protein CASSQTGVQPQHF.

This chain joins TRBV5-5 and TRBJ2-7, with D possibly TRBD2 on 5 matching bases. The CDR3 has 13 residues. Per germline, CDR1 SGHKS and CDR2 YYEKEE (reference sequence). The V end was cut by 4 bases, the J end by 1 base, with 9 bases between. CDR3 sequence: CASSPLASYEQYF. For the CDR3, the DNA is TGTGCCAGCAGCCCTCTAGCTTCCTACGAGCAGTACTTC.

The chain is built from TRBV7-8 and TRBJ1-1; D might be TRBD1 (5 bases). CDR1 is SGHVS, CDR2 FQNEAQ, per germline. This CDR3 has 14 amino acids. V dropped 1 base and J dropped 1 base, with 7 bases sitting between them. DNA for the CDR3: TGTGCCAGCAGCTTAGGAGGGGCGAACACTGAAGCTTTCTTT. It specifies CASSLGGANTEAFF.

The J gene is TRBJ2-7, the V gene TRBV6-6; possibly TRBD1 for D (6 bases). V shed 5 bases and J shed 3 bases, with 17 bases lying between them. The CDR3 contains 15 residues. CDR1 is MNHNY, CDR2 SVGAGI, per germline (reference sequence). The chain's CDR3 is CASSNPPGQNYEQYF. The CDR3 DNA reads TGTGCCAGCAGTAACCCCCCGGGACAAAACTACGAGCAGTACTTC.

V usage is TRBV11-2 and J usage is TRBJ2-7, with D perhaps TRBD1 (6 bases). The ends were cut back, 3 bases at V and 3 bases at J, with 9 bases in the middle. There are 13 residues in the CDR3. Germline CDR1 SGHAT, CDR2 FQNNGV. CDR3 nucleotides: TGTGCCAGCAGCTTCCGGACAGTCTACGAGCAGTACTTC. Encoded protein: CASSFRTVYEQYF.

The chain uses TRBV2 and TRBJ2-7; D perhaps matches TRBD1 (6 bases). V was trimmed by 3 bases and J by 3 bases, leaving 15 bases between them. This CDR3 has 15 amino acids. Germline CDR1 reads SNHLY; CDR2 reads FYNNEI. For the CDR3, the DNA is TGTGCCAGCAGTGAGGAACAGGGATCCTTCTACGAGCAGTACTTC. It codes for CASSEEQGSFYEQYF.

The J gene is TRBJ2-5, the V gene TRBV27; D possibly corresponds to TRBD2 (7 bases). This CDR3 is built from 18 residues. With 1 base removed from V and 2 bases from J, the gap between germline ends came to 20 bases. The germline V gene encodes CDR1 MNHEY and CDR2 SMNVEV (reference sequence). In DNA, the CDR3 is TGTGCCAGCAGTTTATGGGGGGGCCCACCTCACGGACAAGAGACCCAGTACTTC. Its translation is CASSLWGGPPHGQETQYF.

The CDR3 DNA reads TGCGCCAGCAGTGAGTCGGAGCGGGAGCCCACCGGGAGGGAGCAGTACTTC. It encodes CASSESEREPTGREQYF. The chain combines TRBV10-2 with TRBJ2-7; 8 positions match TRBD2. The germline gives CDR1 WSHSY, CDR2 SAAADI. The CDR3 is made up of 17 amino acids. V was pared by 0 bases and J by 7 bases, with 14 bases of the junction left unmatched.

This clone was recorded only once. The V call is TRBV29-1, the J call TRBJ2-7, with D tentatively TRBD2 (5 bases). The CDR3 totals 14 residues. Germline V gene data show CDR1 as SQVTM and CDR2 as ANQGSEA. Trimming shortened V by 4 bases and J by 2 bases, and 15 bases separated the two germline ends. In DNA form, the CDR3 reads TGCAGCGTTGGCGGAGGAGATATACCCTACGAGCAGTACTTC. The encoded protein is CSVGGGDIPYEQYF.